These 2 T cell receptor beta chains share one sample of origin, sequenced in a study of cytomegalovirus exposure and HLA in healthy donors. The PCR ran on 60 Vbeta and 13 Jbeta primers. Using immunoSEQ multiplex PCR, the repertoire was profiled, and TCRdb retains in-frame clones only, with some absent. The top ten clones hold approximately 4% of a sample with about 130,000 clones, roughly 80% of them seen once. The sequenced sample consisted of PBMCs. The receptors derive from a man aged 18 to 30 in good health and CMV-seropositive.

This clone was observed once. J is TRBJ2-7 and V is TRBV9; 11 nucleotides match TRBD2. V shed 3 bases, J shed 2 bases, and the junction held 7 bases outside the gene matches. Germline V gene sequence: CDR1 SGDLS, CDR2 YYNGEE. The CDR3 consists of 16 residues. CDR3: CASSAGTSGGPYEQYF. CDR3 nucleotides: TGTGCCAGCAGCGCCGGGACTAGCGGCGGCCCCTACGAGCAGTACTTC. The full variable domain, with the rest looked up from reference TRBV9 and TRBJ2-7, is DSGVTQTPKHLITATGQRVTLRCSPRSGDLSVYWYQQSLDQGLQFLIQYYNGEERAKGNILERFSAQQFPDLHSELNLSSLELGDSALYFCASSAGTSGGPYEQYFGPGTRLTVT.

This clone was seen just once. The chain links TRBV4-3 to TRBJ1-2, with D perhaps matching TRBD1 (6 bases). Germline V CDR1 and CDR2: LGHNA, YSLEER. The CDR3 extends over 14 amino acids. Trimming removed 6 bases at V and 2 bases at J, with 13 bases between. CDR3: CASSPYRANYGYTF. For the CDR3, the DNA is TGCGCCAGCAGTCCCTACAGGGCAAACTATGGCTACACCTTC.